The rows below give T cell receptor beta chains drawn from one sample of a study of blood T cell repertoires in COVID-19. Method: immunoSEQ multiplex PCR; TCRdb's copy keeps in-frame clones and lacks some. The data contain fewer than 200,000 clones, almost 85% of them seen just once; the ten biggest clones take up 2.5% to 3%. Sequencing was carried out using peripheral blood. The receptors derive from a woman over 75 with COVID-19, enrolled during active disease. Each CDR3 is given with its conserved first and last residue. Each record gives: V gene, clone size, J gene, D gene, CDR3 length, CDR3 protein, CDR3 DNA. The D gene is left open where the match is weak. Size values are once, few and many counts, or a class for expanded clones, and some rows have none.

TRBV7-2,-,TRBJ2-5,-,14,CASSLGANQETQYF,TGTGCCAGCAGCTTAGGGGCAAATCAAGAGACCCAGTACTTC
TRBV18,once,TRBJ2-7,-,13,CASSLTDSNEQYF,TGTGCCAGCTCACTAACGGACAGTAACGAGCAGTACTTC
TRBV3-1/TRBV3-2,-,TRBJ1-1,-,16,CASSQLHTTANTEAFF,TGTGCCAGCAGCCAACTCCATACGACAGCGAACACTGAAGCTTTCTTT
TRBV5-1,-,TRBJ2-3,-,14,CASSVQANTDTQYF,TGCGCCAGCAGTGTACAGGCGAACACAGATACGCAGTATTTT
TRBV27,-,TRBJ2-7,-,13,CASSQRLGRGAVF,TGTGCCAGCAGTCAGCGTCTCGGTAGGGGCGCTGTCTTC
TRBV28,-,TRBJ1-2,-,12,CASSWAGYGYTF,TGTGCCAGCAGTTGGGCGGGCTATGGCTACACCTTC
TRBV3-1/TRBV3-2,-,TRBJ1-2,-,15,CASSPGHTSNYGYTF,TGTGCCAGCAGCCCGGGACACACGTCTAACTATGGCTACACCTTC
TRBV3-1/TRBV3-2,-,TRBJ2-1,-,16,CASSPLGGASYNEQFF,TGTGCCAGCAGCCCTCTAGGGGGGGCGTCATACAATGAGCAGTTCTTC
TRBV28,few,TRBJ2-3,TRBD2,15,CASIGTTQSTDTQYF,TGTGCCAGCATCGGGACTACCCAAAGCACAGATACGCAGTATTTT
TRBV19,-,TRBJ1-2,TRBD1,15,CASSMWDRSNYGYTF,TGTGCCAGTAGTATGTGGGACAGGTCCAACTATGGCTACACCTTC
TRBV6-2/TRBV6-3,-,TRBJ1-5,-,13,CASSNLRDQPQHF,TGTGCCAGCAGCAACCTCAGGGATCAGCCCCAGCATTTT
TRBV2,once,TRBJ2-5,-,15,CASSSTGISGETQYF,TGTGCCAGCAGTTCCACAGGGATATCGGGGGAGACCCAGTACTTC
TRBV28,once,TRBJ2-4,-,18,CASSPPDPRILAKNIQYF,TGTGCCAGCAGTCCGCCCGACCCTAGAATCCTAGCCAAAAACATTCAGTACTTC
TRBV6-4,-,TRBJ2-1,TRBD2,15,CASSQLAASYNEQFF,TGTGCCAGCAGCCAACTAGCGGCGTCCTACAATGAGCAGTTCTTC
TRBV28,-,TRBJ1-2,-,12,CASSFDMSGYTF,TGTGCCAGCAGTTTCGACATGTCGGGCTACACCTTC
TRBV18,-,TRBJ2-5,TRBD1,15,CASSLPWTGGETQYF,TGTGCCAGCTCTCTCCCCTGGACAGGGGGGGAGACCCAGTACTTC
TRBV7-3,-,TRBJ2-3,TRBD2,19,CASSLRPPGSGGGMDTQYF,TGTGCCAGCAGCTTGAGGCCCCCAGGAAGCGGGGGGGGTATGGATACGCAGTATTTT
TRBV18,-,TRBJ2-7,-,12,CASSSTGYEQYF,TGTGCCAGCTCATCAACAGGCTACGAGCAGTACTTC
TRBV14,few,TRBJ1-1,-,13,CASNQGGSTEAFF,TGTGCCAGCAACCAGGGCGGGAGCACTGAAGCTTTCTTT
TRBV18,-,TRBJ1-1,-,15,CASSPVLGGDTEAFF,TGTGCCAGCTCACCAGTCCTAGGGGGTGACACTGAAGCTTTCTTT
TRBV12-5,once,TRBJ1-5,-,15,CASGLEQGIEQPQHF,TGTGCTAGTGGTTTGGAGCAGGGTATTGAGCAGCCCCAGCATTTT
TRBV5-1,-,TRBJ2-2,-,16,CASSPWRSADTGELFF,TGCGCCAGCAGCCCATGGAGGAGTGCGGACACCGGGGAGCTGTTTTTT
TRBV27,few,TRBJ1-6,TRBD1,17,CASSLFPDRGNNSPLHF,TGTGCCAGCAGTTTATTCCCGGACAGGGGAAATAATTCACCCCTCCACTTT
TRBV18,-,TRBJ2-3,-,15,CASSLAVVSTDTQYF,TGTGCCAGCTCACTAGCGGTAGTAAGCACAGATACGCAGTATTTT
TRBV2,few,TRBJ2-2,-,15,CASSSTRRYVGELFF,TGTGCCAGCAGTTCGACTAGGAGATACGTCGGGGAGCTGTTTTTT
TRBV2,-,TRBJ2-3,-,14,CASRVGQGPDTQYF,TGTGCCAGCAGAGTAGGGCAGGGGCCGGATACGCAGTATTTT
TRBV3-1/TRBV3-2,-,TRBJ1-5,-,15,CASSQAGGGNQPQHF,TGTGCCAGCAGCCAAGCTGGGGGCGGCAATCAGCCCCAGCATTTT
TRBV30,once,TRBJ1-4,-,13,CAWTRTRNEKLFF,TGTGCCTGGACCCGGACACGGAATGAAAAACTGTTTTTT
TRBV20-1,-,TRBJ2-7,TRBD1,11,CSAWTGDEQYF,TGCAGTGCTTGGACAGGTGACGAGCAGTACTTC
TRBV24-1,few,TRBJ1-1,TRBD1,15,CATSDRITGAGEAFF,TGTGCCACCAGTGATAGAATAACAGGGGCGGGTGAAGCTTTCTTT
TRBV18,once,TRBJ2-1,TRBD2,16,CASSTPGGSGYNEQFF,TGTGCCAGCTCAACCCCGGGGGGTAGCGGATACAATGAGCAGTTCTTC
TRBV6-5,-,TRBJ1-4,-,12,CASQGSGEKLFF,TGTGCCAGCCAGGGGAGTGGCGAAAAACTGTTTTTT
TRBV12-3/TRBV12-4,-,TRBJ1-2,TRBD1,13,CASSKQGAGGYTF,TGTGCCAGCAGTAAACAGGGGGCGGGCGGCTACACCTTC
TRBV5-1,-,TRBJ2-2,-,14,CASSFSVTTGELFF,TGCGCCAGCAGCTTTAGCGTGACCACCGGGGAGCTGTTTTTT
TRBV7-8,-,TRBJ2-1,-,16,CASSLVTLISYNEQFF,TGTGCCAGCAGCTTAGTTACATTAATCTCCTACAATGAGCAGTTCTTC
TRBV5-1,-,TRBJ2-4,-,13,CASSSQAKNIQYF,TGCGCCAGCAGCTCCCAAGCCAAAAACATTCAGTACTTC
TRBV2,few,TRBJ1-5,TRBD1,14,CASSRDRGPQPQHF,TGTGCCAGCAGCCGGGACAGGGGGCCTCAGCCCCAGCATTTT
TRBV7-9,-,TRBJ1-2,-,14,CASSLMKAGNGYTF,TGTGCCAGCAGCTTAATGAAGGCAGGGAATGGCTACACCTTC
TRBV7-3,-,TRBJ2-2,-,14,CASSTGLVSGELFF,TGTGCCAGCAGCACCGGACTGGTGTCCGGGGAGCTGTTTTTT
TRBV5-6,-,TRBJ2-3,-,15,CASSFGPGFSDTQYF,TGTGCCAGCAGTTTTGGACCAGGGTTTTCAGATACGCAGTATTTT
TRBV24-1,-,TRBJ2-1,TRBD1,17,CATSDSRPDRDYNEQFF,TGTGCCACCAGTGATTCCCGGCCGGACAGGGACTACAATGAGCAGTTCTTC
TRBV7-2,once,TRBJ1-2,-,14,CASSPMRHGYGYTF,TGTGCCAGCAGCCCTATGCGACACGGCTATGGCTACACCTTC
TRBV30,-,TRBJ1-3,TRBD1,19,CAWTLHSGQVLTSGNTIYF,TGTGCCTGGACCCTACACTCAGGACAGGTGCTCACCTCTGGAAACACCATATATTTT
TRBV5-1,-,TRBJ2-3,-,15,CASSLGGVGTDTQYF,TGCGCCAGCAGCTTAGGCGGGGTGGGCACAGATACGCAGTATTTT
TRBV2,-,TRBJ2-1,-,15,CASSELSGSYNEQFF,TGTGCCAGCAGTGAACTGAGCGGGTCCTACAATGAGCAGTTCTTC
TRBV28,-,TRBJ2-7,-,15,CASSAESQGIYEQYF,TGTGCCAGCAGTGCCGAATCCCAGGGCATCTACGAGCAGTACTTC
TRBV5-1,-,TRBJ2-6,-,14,CASNSGAGANVLTF,TGCGCCAGCAACTCAGGGGCTGGGGCCAACGTCCTGACTTTC
TRBV5-1,-,TRBJ2-7,TRBD1,15,CASSLAVTGGDEQYF,TGCGCCAGCAGCTTGGCCGTGACAGGGGGCGACGAGCAGTACTTC
TRBV19,few,TRBJ2-1,-,14,CASKFSGASNEQFF,TGTGCCAGTAAATTTAGCGGAGCGTCCAATGAGCAGTTCTTC
TRBV19,-,TRBJ1-4,TRBD1,14,CASTDRAGGEKLFF,TGTGCCAGTACCGACAGGGCCGGCGGGGAAAAACTGTTTTTT
TRBV18,-,TRBJ2-1,TRBD2,17,CASSPLPLLAGDNEQFF,TGTGCCAGCTCACCTCTTCCCCTCCTAGCGGGGGACAATGAGCAGTTCTTC
TRBV28,-,TRBJ1-1,-,12,CASTRSGTEAFF,TGTGCCAGCACCAGATCGGGCACTGAAGCTTTCTTT
TRBV19,-,TRBJ1-5,TRBD1,13,CASDGTEGQPQHF,TGTGCCAGTGACGGGACAGAGGGTCAGCCCCAGCATTTT
TRBV28,-,TRBJ2-1,TRBD2,14,CASRTSGRGGEQFF,TGTGCCAGCAGGACTAGCGGGAGGGGGGGTGAGCAGTTCTTC
TRBV2,-,TRBJ2-1,TRBD1,16,CASSRGRQGSANEQFF,TGTGCCAGCAGTCGAGGGAGACAGGGGTCGGCCAATGAGCAGTTCTTC